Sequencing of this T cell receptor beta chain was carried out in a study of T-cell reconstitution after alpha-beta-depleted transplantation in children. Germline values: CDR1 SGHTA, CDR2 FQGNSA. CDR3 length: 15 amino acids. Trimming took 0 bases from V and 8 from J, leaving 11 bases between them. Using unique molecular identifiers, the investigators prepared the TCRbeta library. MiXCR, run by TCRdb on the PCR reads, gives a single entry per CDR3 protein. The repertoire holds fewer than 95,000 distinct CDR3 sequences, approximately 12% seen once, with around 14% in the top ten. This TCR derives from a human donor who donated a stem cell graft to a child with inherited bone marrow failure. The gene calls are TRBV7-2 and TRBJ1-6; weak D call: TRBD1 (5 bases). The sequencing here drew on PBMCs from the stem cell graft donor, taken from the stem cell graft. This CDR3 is CASSLAGLGDSPLHF. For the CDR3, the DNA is TGTGCCAGCAGCTTAGCCGGGTTGGGGGATTCACCCCTCCACTTT.